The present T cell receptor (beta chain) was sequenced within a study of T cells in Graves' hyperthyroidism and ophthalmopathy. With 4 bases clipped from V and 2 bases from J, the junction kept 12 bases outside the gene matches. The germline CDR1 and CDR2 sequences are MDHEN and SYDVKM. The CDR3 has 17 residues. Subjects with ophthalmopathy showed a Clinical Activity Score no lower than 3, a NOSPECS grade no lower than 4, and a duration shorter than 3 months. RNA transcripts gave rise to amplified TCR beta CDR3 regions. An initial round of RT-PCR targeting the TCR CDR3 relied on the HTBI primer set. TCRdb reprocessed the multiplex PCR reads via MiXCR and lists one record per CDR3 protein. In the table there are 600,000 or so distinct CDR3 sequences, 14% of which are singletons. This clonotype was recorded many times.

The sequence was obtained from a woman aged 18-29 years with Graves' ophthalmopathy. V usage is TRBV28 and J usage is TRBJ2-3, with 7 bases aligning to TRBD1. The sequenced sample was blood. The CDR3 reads CASSSSRQGGYTDTQYF. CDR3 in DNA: TGTGCCAGCAGTTCCTCTCGACAGGGCGGGTACACAGATACGCAGTATTTT.